This note documents a single TCR beta chain sequence. This entry belongs to a study of T cell responses to AZD1222 COVID-19 vaccine. Method: immunoSEQ multiplex PCR; TCRdb's copy keeps in-frame clones and lacks some. Among 100,000 to 120,000 clones listed, nearly 90% were seen once. The V gene's germline CDR1 is SEHNR and CDR2 FQNEAQ (reference sequence). Unmatched junction bases numbered 15, after V lost 4 bases and J lost 8 bases. The CDR3 is 16 amino acids. J is TRBJ1-2 and V is TRBV7-9; 8 bases are shared with TRBD1. Material: peripheral blood, obtained on day 0 of AZD1222 vaccination. This clonotype was sampled from an adult in good health. The CDR3 is CASSSWSGQVFGGYTF. Here the CDR3 DNA reads TGTGCCAGCAGCTCGTGGTCGGGACAGGTCTTCGGGGGCTACACCTTC.